Listed below are T cell receptor beta chains from one sample, sequenced in a study of T cells after yellow fever vaccination. One entry per CDR3 protein, called by TCRdb with MiXCR from the 5' RACE reads. This table has about 320,000 distinct CDR3 sequences, about 4.5% appearing once. Source: PBMCs, taken 15 days after the yellow fever booster vaccination. The receptors shown here come from a man in his late teens or twenties who received the YFV17D yellow fever vaccine. CDR3s include the opening cysteine and the closing phenylalanine or tryptophan. A D gene is named only where the DNA matches it firmly. Expanded clones are given a class, and other clones once, few, many or no size at all.

J gene,clone size,V gene,D gene,CDR3 DNA,CDR3 protein
TRBJ2-7,.,TRBV7-9,.,TGTGCCAGCAGCCCCGCGTGGGTCGGGGAGCAGTACTTC,CASSPAWVGEQYF
TRBJ1-1,.,TRBV2,.,TGTGCCAGCAGTGCTGGCAGGACTAACACTGAAGCTTTCTTT,CASSAGRTNTEAFF
TRBJ1-5,many,TRBV10-2,.,TGCGCCAGCAGTCCAAGAGGGGGAGGGCCCAATCAGCCCCAGCATTTT,CASSPRGGGPNQPQHF
TRBJ2-1,.,TRBV4-2,TRBD2,TGTGCCAGCAGCCCACTAGCGGCCTATGAGCAGTTCTTC,CASSPLAAYEQFF
TRBJ2-3,many,TRBV20-1,TRBD2,TGCAGTGCTAGAGCAAGCGGGGGGGCCGGCAGATCGAGCACAGATACGCAGTATTTT,CSARASGGAGRSSTDTQYF
TRBJ2-4,many,TRBV29-1,.,TGCAGCGTTGAAGCGAGAGGGCAGGAACACATTCAGTACTTC,CSVEARGQEHIQYF
TRBJ2-1,many,TRBV6-2/TRBV6-3,TRBD2,TGTGCCAGCCGCTCATGGGTTAGAACTAGCGGCGGGTATGAGCAGTTCTTC,CASRSWVRTSGGYEQFF
TRBJ2-2,few,TRBV7-9,TRBD2,TGTGCCAGCAGCCCCCTCGGTTCGCGGGGGGTCTCGACCGGGGAGCTGTTTTTT,CASSPLGSRGVSTGELFF
TRBJ1-2,few,TRBV4-2,.,TGTGCCAGCAGCCAAGCGGGGGGAACTAACTATGGCTACACCTTC,CASSQAGGTNYGYTF
TRBJ1-5,few,TRBV29-1,.,TGCAGCGTTGCACTACAGAACAATCAGCCCCAGCATTTT,CSVALQNNQPQHF
TRBJ1-2,many,TRBV20-1,.,TGCAGTGCTAGGTACGGTGCAGCTAACTATGGCTACACCTTC,CSARYGAANYGYTF
TRBJ1-3,many,TRBV5-1,TRBD1,TGCGCCAGCAGCTTGACGACAGGGCCCTCCTCTGGAAACACCATATATTTT,CASSLTTGPSSGNTIYF
TRBJ2-1,many,TRBV24-1,TRBD2,TGTGCCACCAGTGGGGGGACTAGCGGGGGCAACAATGAGCAGTTCTTC,CATSGGTSGGNNEQFF
TRBJ1-5,.,TRBV19,.,TGTGCCAGTAGTCCCCGAGACACGGGTTCGTTGCCCCAGCATTTT,CASSPRDTGSLPQHF
TRBJ2-6,.,TRBV13,.,TGTGCCGGGTCACAAACTAGGGGCAACGTCCTGACTTTC,CAGSQTRGNVLTF
TRBJ2-7,few,TRBV23-1,.,TGCGCCAGCGAAGGAAGGGGGAGCTCCTACGAGCAGTACTTC,CASEGRGSSYEQYF
TRBJ1-2,many,TRBV24-1,.,TGTGCCACCAGTGACGTCGGACGGGGGGTAGGCTACACCTTC,CATSDVGRGVGYTF
TRBJ2-5,many,TRBV5-1,.,TGCGCCAGCAGTTCCGGGACATCGTACCAAGAGACCCAGTACTTC,CASSSGTSYQETQYF
TRBJ2-3,few,TRBV20-1,.,TGCAGTGCTCCCAGGGGGAGCGGGGGCCTCACAGATACGCAGTATTTT,CSAPRGSGGLTDTQYF
TRBJ1-2,few,TRBV30,TRBD1,TGTGCCTGGAGCTCGACAGGGGCCCGGTGGAATGGCTACACCTTC,CAWSSTGARWNGYTF
TRBJ2-5,.,TRBV20-1,TRBD1,TGCAGTGCCTCGGACAGGGGGGGAGGAGAGACCCAGTACTTC,CSASDRGGGETQYF
TRBJ2-5,.,TRBV24-1,.,TGTGCCACCAGTGATGGACGGTTTCTGCAAGAGACCCAGTACTTC,CATSDGRFLQETQYF
TRBJ2-3,.,TRBV7-2,TRBD2,TGTGCCAGCAGCTTTGGACTAGCGGGGGTTGATACGCAGTATTTT,CASSFGLAGVDTQYF
TRBJ1-6,many,TRBV5-1,TRBD1,TGCGCCAGCCACGACAGGGCCCGAGGTGATTCACCCCTCCACTTT,CASHDRARGDSPLHF
TRBJ1-2,few,TRBV5-1,TRBD1,TGCGCCAGCAGCCTGGATGCCGGGACAGACAATACCTATGGCTACACCTTC,CASSLDAGTDNTYGYTF
TRBJ2-3,few,TRBV5-1,TRBD2,TGCGCCAGCAGCCCCCCACTAGCGGGGGTGACAGATACGCAGTATTTT,CASSPPLAGVTDTQYF
TRBJ2-5,many,TRBV29-1,.,TGCAGCTCCGTTAGGGGCTTGGAGACCCAGTACTTC,CSSVRGLETQYF
TRBJ2-1,many,TRBV3-1,TRBD1,TGTGCCAGCAGCCACGTTTCAGGGGGTCCCTACAATGAGCAGTTCTTC,CASSHVSGGPYNEQFF
TRBJ1-1,.,TRBV4-3,.,TGCGCCAGCAGCCAAGAAACATACGGGGCAGGATGGACTGAAGCTTTCTTT,CASSQETYGAGWTEAFF
TRBJ2-1,.,TRBV18,TRBD2,TGTGCCAGTTCCGGGACTAGCGGGTCTAGGAGCTCCTACAATGAGCAGTTCTTC,CASSGTSGSRSSYNEQFF
TRBJ1-1,.,TRBV7-2,.,TGTGCCAGCACCAATCCTTACACCAACACTGAAGCTTTCTTT,CASTNPYTNTEAFF
TRBJ2-2,many,TRBV28,.,TGTGCCAGCACCCAGTGGGGCACCGGGGAGCTGTTTTTT,CASTQWGTGELFF
TRBJ2-3,few,TRBV4-1,TRBD1,TGCGCCAGCAGCCAGTGGGACAGGCCAACAGATACGCAGTATTTT,CASSQWDRPTDTQYF
TRBJ2-5,.,TRBV5-1,.,TGCGCCAGCAGCTTGTGGCAAGAGACCCAGTACTTC,CASSLWQETQYF
TRBJ1-1,many,TRBV4-1,.,TGCGCCAGCAGCCTCTTCTGGACAGAAAACACTGAAGCTTTCTTT,CASSLFWTENTEAFF
TRBJ1-5,.,TRBV5-6,TRBD1,TGTGCCAGCAGCCTGGCAGGGGGCATTGATCAGCCCCAGCATTTT,CASSLAGGIDQPQHF
TRBJ1-1,many,TRBV19,.,TGTGCCTGCTCAGGGCCAGGCCTGAACACTGAAGCTTTCTTT,CACSGPGLNTEAFF
TRBJ2-5,many,TRBV7-9,TRBD1,TGTGCCAGCAGCAGCGACAGGGACCACAGGGGGAGAGAGACCCAGTACTTC,CASSSDRDHRGRETQYF
TRBJ1-2,few,TRBV5-4,.,TGTGCCAGCAGCTCGAATCCCTCCCCCAGGGGAGGCTACACCTTC,CASSSNPSPRGGYTF
TRBJ2-5,.,TRBV20-1,.,TGCAGTGCTAGAGGGGGCCAAGAGACCCAGTACTTC,CSARGGQETQYF
TRBJ2-5,.,TRBV3-1,.,TGTGCCAGCAGCCAAGACCCACAGGTCAATTTGGAGGAGACCCAGTACTTC,CASSQDPQVNLEETQYF
TRBJ2-1,few,TRBV3-1,TRBD2,TGTGCCAGCAGTAAACTAGCGGGGGGGCGGAGGGAGCAGTTCTTC,CASSKLAGGRREQFF
TRBJ2-1,.,TRBV20-1,TRBD2,TGCAGTGCTCAGCGGGGGGCCGAGAATGAGCAGTTCTTC,CSAQRGAENEQFF
TRBJ1-2,few,TRBV20-1,TRBD1,TGCAGTGCTAGAAGAGGGACAGGTAAAGAAGGATACTATGGCTACACCTTC,CSARRGTGKEGYYGYTF
TRBJ2-6,few,TRBV7-2,TRBD1,TGTGCCAGCAGCTTCCCGGGACAGGGTATGGTCTCTGGGGCCAACGTCCTGACTTTC,CASSFPGQGMVSGANVLTF
TRBJ2-6,few,TRBV6-5,TRBD1,TGTGCCAGTAGGAGGACAGGTCCGCTCTCTGGGGCCAACGTCCTGACTTTC,CASRRTGPLSGANVLTF
TRBJ2-1,many,TRBV20-1,.,TGCAGTGCTAGTCTAGTAAACAATGAGCAGTTCTTC,CSASLVNNEQFF
TRBJ2-7,many,TRBV12-3/TRBV12-4,.,TGTGCCAGCAGTTCAGGGACCGGGTTCTACGAGCAGTACTTC,CASSSGTGFYEQYF
TRBJ2-1,.,TRBV7-3,TRBD1,TGTGCCAGCAGCCCGTACAGGGGATTATTCGATGAGCAGTTCTTC,CASSPYRGLFDEQFF
TRBJ2-7,few,TRBV6-2/TRBV6-3,.,TGTGCCAGCACCCAAATCGGCCGGGGTGCGAGCTTCCACGAGCAGTACTTC,CASTQIGRGASFHEQYF
TRBJ1-3,few,TRBV15,TRBD1,TGTGCCACCAGCAGCGACCGGGACAGGGTGATCTCTGGAAACACCATATATTTT,CATSSDRDRVISGNTIYF